A selection of T cell receptor beta chains follows, all from one sample in a study of blood T cell repertoires in COVID-19. Measured with immunoSEQ multiplex PCR; TCRdb has only the in-frame clones, and not every one. The sample lists roughly 76,000 clones, roughly 91% seen once, with 29% in the top ten. The sequenced material came from peripheral blood. The receptors stem from an elderly woman with active or convalescent COVID-19. The conserved cysteine and the conserved F or W are not part of the CDR3 here. A clone size is listed for some rows: how often the clone was seen (once, few, many), or a class if it is expanded.

j_call clone_size cdr3_length v_call cdr3_aa
TRBJ2-2 - 14 TRBV28 ASSLYRTGNTGELF
TRBJ2-7 - 11 TRBV27 DLPSGESYEQY
TRBJ1-6 - 13 TRBV30 AWSEGHSYNSPLH
TRBJ2-3 - 14 TRBV30 AWSITSGGGTDTQY
TRBJ2-7 - 12 TRBV3-1/TRBV3-2 ASSQTGGWYEQY
TRBJ1-3 once 12 TRBV5-1 ASNRGEAGNTIY
TRBJ1-5 few 14 TRBV19 ASTRQVGANNQPQH
TRBJ2-3 - 13 TRBV28 ASSSTGGGTDTQY
TRBJ1-5 - 14 TRBV19 ASSTGNQGANQPQH
TRBJ1-4 few 14 TRBV5-1 ASSWSSGGGDEKLF
TRBJ1-1 - 14 TRBV2 ASSAAADNLNTEAF
TRBJ2-2 - 16 TRBV4-1 ASSRGLAGGINTGELF
TRBJ2-2 - 14 TRBV9 ASSTDRGSNTGELF
TRBJ1-1 - 11 TRBV19 ASSISMNTEAF
TRBJ1-6 - 10 TRBV11-2 ASSPDSTPLH
TRBJ2-1 - 11 TRBV7-3 ASSLEAAGEQF
TRBJ2-1 - 11 TRBV28 ASSRTANNEQF
TRBJ1-1 - 12 TRBV28 ASSLSVVNTEAF
TRBJ1-2 - 11 TRBV10-3 AISVKTDYGYT
TRBJ2-7 - 12 TRBV6-5 ASISGTGLNEQY
TRBJ2-2 - 11 TRBV19 ASSGQNTGELF
TRBJ2-6 once 15 TRBV9 ASSPRGGAAGANVLT
TRBJ2-7 few 10 TRBV3-1/TRBV3-2 ASSRADYEQY
TRBJ2-7 - 16 TRBV24-1 ATSDLLLTGLSSYEQY
TRBJ2-2 - 13 TRBV14 ASSGTSGGTGELF
TRBJ1-2 - 14 TRBV25-1 ASSVGGGGNNYGYT
TRBJ1-1 - 14 TRBV3-1/TRBV3-2 ASSPRTGGAWTEAF
TRBJ2-2 - 14 TRBV6-2/TRBV6-3 ASSYDGQGGTGELF